The 2 T cell receptor beta chains reported below all come from one sample, sequenced in a study of T cell repertoires in cytomegalovirus infection. TCRdb re-called the reads with MiXCR, one entry per CDR3 protein. The data contain more than 75,000 distinct CDR3 sequences, roughly 3.5% of them singletons. Sample: PBMCs. These receptors were collected from a human donor in good health (CMV status not recorded). Some clones in this sample may be carry-over from other donors' samples.

In its sample, this clonotype was seen many times. The gene calls are TRBV27 and TRBJ2-5, with 8 bases that match TRBD2. V shed 5 bases and J 1 base; nucleotides not matched to a gene: 6. Germline V gives CDR1 MNHEY, CDR2 SMNVEV (reference sequence). The CDR3 runs to 15 residues. Here the CDR3 reads CASSHSGGTQETQYF. DNA of the CDR3: TGTGCCAGCAGTCACTCGGGGGGGACCCAAGAGACCCAGTACTTC.

This clonotype was picked up many times. V gene TRBV2 combines with J gene TRBJ1-2; 9 positions match TRBD1. The CDR3 extends over 14 amino acids. Per the germline V gene, CDR1 is SNHLY and CDR2 is FYNNEI. V lost 4 bases to trimming and J lost 4 bases; unmatched junction nucleotides: 4. The CDR3 sequence is CASSGDRELYGYTF. The CDR3 bases are TGTGCCAGCAGTGGGGACAGGGAACTCTATGGCTACACCTTC.